The clone carrying this T cell receptor (beta chain) is judged large. The antigen is unknown. Study-wide results and limits: The larger-cohort validation was restricted to a single TCR beta V-J rearrangement rather than whole repertoires. In terms of TCR gene usage, tumor memory CD4+ T cells clustered together with blood and lymph node memory CD4+ cells, as well as with lymph node naive CD4+ cells. Tumor Treg TCRs overlapped most with tumor naive CD4+ cells.

Trimming left V 10 bases short and J 6 bases short, with 18 bases between. This CDR3 has 13 residues. Tregs were sorted as CD4+CD25+CD127-/low cells. Semi-nested PCR with Nested Universal Primer A followed constant-region reverse priming of full-length variable regions. In TCRdb, the 5' RACE reads were re-called with MiXCR into one record per CDR3 protein. The sample contains approximately 40,000 distinct CDR3 sequences, 20% to 25% of which appear only once. This clonotype was sampled from a female donor with breast cancer. Sequencing was performed on Tregs sorted from blood. The rearrangement joins TRBV12-3 or TRBV12-4 to TRBJ1-1; D is undetermined. This chain's CDR3 is CATPHEGRPEAFF. The CDR3, as DNA: TGTGCCACTCCGCACGAGGGCCGGCCTGAAGCTTTCTTT.